These 28 T cell receptor beta chains came from one sample sequenced in a study of post-analysis software for immune sequencing data. Study results and limitations: Compared with controls, patients had more of 4 to 6 TRBV segments, including TRBV5-6, TRBV5-1 and TRBV20-1.

No antigens are known for them. Included in the TCR beta cDNA libraries were unique molecular identifiers. TCRdb reprocessed the PCR reads via MiXCR and lists one record per CDR3 protein. The sample carries about 810,000 distinct CDR3 sequences, around 50% recorded once. Input material: blood. Receptors were obtained from a girl aged 10 to 17 with multiple sclerosis.

The chain combines TRBV9 with TRBJ2-5; 7 nucleotides match TRBD2. CDR1 is SGDLS and CDR2 is YYNGEE in the germline V gene. This CDR3 spans 15 amino acids. Trimming took 0 bases from V and 3 from J; bases not matched to a gene: 5. As DNA, the CDR3 is TGTGCCAGCAGCGTAGCGGGTCGGGGGGAAGAGACCCAGTACTTC. As protein: CASSVAGRGEETQYF.

The chain employs TRBV5-1 and TRBJ2-1; 7 nucleotides line up with TRBD2. CDR3 length: 17 amino acids. CDR1 SGHRS and CDR2 YFSETQ come from the germline V gene. With 6 bases clipped from V and 0 bases from J, the junction kept 12 bases outside the gene matches. The CDR3 here is CASNAGDFGYSYNEQFF. CDR3 bases: TGCGCCAGCAACGCGGGAGATTTTGGTTACTCCTACAATGAGCAGTTCTTC.

Remarks on this clonotype: At one boundary the junction diverges from the germline segment, which might be a read error. The genes are TRBV5-5 and TRBJ2-3, with D perhaps assigned TRBD1 or TRBD2 (6 bases each). Per germline, CDR1 SGHKS and CDR2 YYEKEE (reference sequence). The CDR3 is 12 residues long. This CDR3 reads CTSSQGGTQQYF. The CDR3 DNA sequence: TGTACCAGCAGTCAAGGGGGGACTCAACAGTATTTT.

The chain carries TRBV2 and TRBJ1-2; TRBD1 matches at 10 bases. With V trimmed by 5 bases and J by 5 bases, 8 bases remained unmatched. The CDR3 has 15 residues. Germline V lookup: CDR1 SNHLY, CDR2 FYNNEI. The DNA of the CDR3 is TGTGCCAGCAGTCCCGGGACAGGGGCTGGGTATGGCTACACCTTC. Its protein product is CASSPGTGAGYGYTF.

V usage is TRBV29-1 and J usage is TRBJ1-1, with D maybe TRBD1 (5 bases). V was clipped by 4 bases and J by 1 base, with 13 bases between them. CDR1 and CDR2 (germline): SQVTM, ANQGSEA. The length of the CDR3 is 14 residues. The CDR3, as DNA: TGCAGCGTTGGGACACGACAGTCGAACACTGAAGCTTTCTTT. Translated, it gives CSVGTRQSNTEAFF.

This rearrangement joins TRBV5-1 to TRBJ1-5, with 7 nucleotides matching TRBD1. The CDR3 spans 14 residues. The V segment lost 0 bases and the J segment 5 bases; nucleotides outside the gene matches: 2. The germline V gene encodes CDR1 SGHRS and CDR2 YFSETQ. The CDR3 sequence: CASSLDQGDQPQHF. The CDR3 region has the DNA TGCGCCAGCAGCTTGGACCAGGGGGATCAGCCCCAGCATTTT.

The DNA of the CDR3 is TGTGCCAGCAGCCAAGAGGGCAGTAAATACAATGAGCAGTTCTTC. Translated, it gives CASSQEGSKYNEQFF. The rearrangement uses TRBV3-1 and TRBJ2-1, with no clear D. CDR1 is LGHDT, CDR2 YNNKEL, per germline (reference sequence). There are 15 residues in the CDR3. V was pared by 0 bases and J by 4 bases, with 10 bases between.

In this sample, this clonotype turned up once. This chain connects TRBV20-1 to TRBJ2-7; 9 positions agree with TRBD2. The CDR3 has 14 amino acids. The germline gives CDR1 DFQATT, CDR2 SNEGSKA (reference sequence). The V and J ends lost 5 bases and 1 base, in that order; junction bases with no gene match: 6. As DNA, the CDR3 is TGCAGTGCTCTAAGAGCGGGAGGATCCTACGAGCAGTACTTC. As protein: CSALRAGGSYEQYF.

The chain joins TRBV12-3 or TRBV12-4 to TRBJ2-3, with 9 nucleotides matching TRBD2. J lost 4 bases, V lost 6 bases, and 14 bases had no gene match. The CDR3 is made up of 17 amino acids. The CDR3 DNA is TGTGCCAGCAGCTCGCGCGGGAGGGCCACGGGGGCAGATACGCAGTATTTT. Translation gives CASSSRGRATGADTQYF.

This clonotype appeared once. This chain uses TRBV6-1 with TRBJ2-7; the match to TRBD2 covers 9 bases. The CDR3 sequence is 16 residues long. The germline gives CDR1 MNHNS, CDR2 SASEGT. The trim removed 2 bases at V and 0 bases at J, leaving 5 bases unmatched. In nucleotides, the CDR3 is TGTGCCAGCAGTGAAACTGAGACTAGCGGCTCCTACGAGCAGTACTTC. Translated: CASSETETSGSYEQYF.

A few counts support this clonotype. V and J are TRBV5-1 and TRBJ1-2; D remains ambiguous. Trimming removed 7 bases from V and 4 bases from J, with 11 bases in between. This CDR3 contains 12 residues. Germline V lookup: CDR1 SGHRS, CDR2 YFSETQ. Here the CDR3 DNA reads TGCGCCAGCGGCCGGGAGTTCTATGGCTACACCTTC. This codes for CASGREFYGYTF.

V is TRBV4-1 and J is TRBJ2-3, with 8 bases identical to TRBD2. V was clipped by 0 bases and J by 4 bases; unmatched bases: 12. Germline CDR1 MGHRA, CDR2 YSYEKL. The CDR3 is 18 amino acids. Here the CDR3 reads CASSQEIPGTSGADTQYF. The CDR3 bases are TGCGCCAGCAGCCAAGAAATCCCCGGGACTAGTGGGGCAGATACGCAGTATTTT.

The chain couples TRBV29-1 to TRBJ2-1, with TRBD2 matching 14 bases. This CDR3 is built from 18 residues. V dropped 7 bases and J dropped 4; count of bases not matched to a gene: 15. Germline CDR1 reads SQVTM; CDR2 reads ANQGSEA. CDR3 in amino acids: CSGGPTGTSGSLYNEQFF. CDR3 DNA: TGCAGCGGGGGCCCGACCGGGACTAGCGGGAGTTTATACAATGAGCAGTTCTTC.

The chain carries TRBV20-1 and TRBJ2-4; D may be TRBD1 (5 bases). This CDR3 comprises 17 residues. V was cut by 6 bases and J by 0 bases, with 21 bases left in between. Germline V CDR1 and CDR2: DFQATT, SNEGSKA (reference sequence). The CDR3 loop reads CSARGSDSSLAKNIQYF. The CDR3 DNA reads TGCAGTGCCCGTGGATCCGACAGTAGTCTAGCCAAAAACATTCAGTACTTC.

This clonotype was recorded a few times. CDR3 residues: CASSLQGGNQPQHF. The CDR3 DNA is TGCGCCAGCAGCTTGCAGGGGGGCAATCAGCCCCAGCATTTT. The chain combines TRBV5-1 with TRBJ1-5; the match to TRBD1 covers 7 bases. CDR1 and CDR2 (germline): SGHRS, YFSETQ. The trim removed 1 base at V and 2 bases at J, leaving 0 bases unmatched. This CDR3 region has 14 residues.

A note on this clonotype: The junction shows a germline mismatch at one end, possibly a read error. The V and J genes are TRBV12-3 or TRBV12-4 and TRBJ2-3, with 7 bases identical to TRBD1. The CDR3 is 15 residues long. The CDR3 nucleotides read TGTGCCAGCAGTTATACGAGAGGGGGCGCAGATACGCAATATTTT. Translation: CASSYTRGGADTQYF.

This clonotype was seen only a few times. With a much larger clone just one base away, this may be a read error. The J gene is TRBJ2-1, the V gene TRBV29-1; unclear D gene. The J call may be mistaken, given a closer DNA end match to TRBJ2-7. Germline assignment: CDR1 SQVTM and CDR2 ANQGSEA. CDR3 length: 15 residues. CDR3 region: CSVELLNSSYNEQYF. CDR3 bases: TGCAGCGTTGAATTGCTTAACAGCTCCTACAATGAGCAGTACTTC.

J is TRBJ2-7 and V is TRBV5-1; 9 nucleotides match TRBD2. With V trimmed by 3 bases and J by 2 bases, 15 bases remained unmatched. The CDR3 extends over 18 amino acids. Germline CDR1 is SGHRS and CDR2 is YFSETQ. In nucleotides, the CDR3 is TGCGCCAGCAGCTATGGGGCGGCTAGCGGGACAAATCCCTACGAGCAGTACTTC. Its translation is CASSYGAASGTNPYEQYF.

This rearrangement joins TRBV7-9 to TRBJ2-1, with a weak D call TRBD1 (6 bases). Trimming took 6 bases from V and 3 from J, leaving 18 bases between them. This CDR3 is 16 amino acids long. Germline CDR1 is SEHNR and CDR2 is FQNEAQ (reference sequence). This CDR3 is CASSSEDSKFYNEQFF. CDR3 bases: TGTGCCAGCAGTTCGGAGGACAGCAAGTTCTACAATGAGCAGTTCTTC.

The table lists this clonotype with a few counts. The chain employs TRBV7-8 and TRBJ2-5; 7 nucleotides agree with TRBD1. The germline V gene has CDR1 SGHVS and CDR2 FQNEAQ. The CDR3 has 14 residues. With V trimmed by 5 bases and J by 5 bases, 8 bases remained unmatched. CDR3 in amino acids: CASSKQTGWETQYF. The CDR3, as DNA: TGTGCCAGCAGCAAACAGACAGGGTGGGAGACCCAGTACTTC.

J is TRBJ2-1 and V is TRBV20-1; TRBD1 matches 7 bases. The trim removed 5 bases at V and 2 bases at J, leaving 9 bases unmatched. The length of the CDR3 is 15 residues. Germline CDR1 DFQATT, CDR2 SNEGSKA (reference sequence). The CDR3 bases are TGCAGTGCTCCCAGACAGGGTAGCCCCTACAATGAGCAGTTCTTC. Protein: CSAPRQGSPYNEQFF.

The chain links TRBV5-1 to TRBJ1-1, with D unclear. V dropped 2 bases and J dropped 0 bases, with 8 bases sitting between them. CDR3 length: 14 residues. Germline-derived CDR1 and CDR2 are SGHRS and YFSETQ. This CDR3 is CASSLPALNTEAFF. The CDR3 DNA follows: TGCGCCAGCAGCTTACCAGCTTTGAACACTGAAGCTTTCTTT.

This clonotype has just a few counts. The rearrangement links TRBV20-1 to TRBJ2-4; D is possibly TRBD1 (6 bases). This CDR3 comprises 15 residues. The V end was cut by 5 bases, the J end by 0 bases, with 14 bases between. CDR1 DFQATT and CDR2 SNEGSKA come from the germline V gene (reference sequence). The CDR3 DNA follows: TGCAGTGCTCAACAAGCACAGGGAGCCAAAAACATTCAGTACTTC. Its protein product is CSAQQAQGAKNIQYF.

V and J are TRBV5-1 and TRBJ2-1; 8 bases are a match to TRBD1. The CDR3 loop spans 15 amino acids. The germline V gene has CDR1 SGHRS and CDR2 YFSETQ. J was trimmed by 7 bases and V by 4 bases; bases with no gene match: 10. Here the CDR3 DNA reads TGCGCCAGCAGCCCGGACAGGGAGGTCTCGAATGAGCAGTTCTTC. This translates into CASSPDREVSNEQFF.

The genes are TRBV20-1 and TRBJ2-7; D may match TRBD1 or TRBD2 (6 bases each). CDR1 is DFQATT and CDR2 is SNEGSKA in the germline V gene (reference sequence). The CDR3 is 12 residues long. V lost 3 bases to trimming and J lost 12 bases, with 18 bases between them. The CDR3 region is CSARTPTGGVYF. The CDR3 DNA follows: TGCAGTGCTAGGACACCGACAGGAGGGGTGTACTTC.

This CDR3 reads CASSWLAGKNEQFF. The CDR3 nucleotides are TGCGCCAGCAGCTGGCTAGCGGGCAAAAATGAGCAGTTCTTC. The rearrangement links TRBV5-1 to TRBJ2-1; 8 nucleotides align to TRBD2. Germline assignment: CDR1 SGHRS and CDR2 YFSETQ. V shed 3 bases and J 7 bases; nucleotides not matched to a gene: 6. This CDR3 spans 14 amino acids.

This clonotype has more than one count but fewer than ten. The genes are TRBV28 and TRBJ2-1; 9 nucleotides line up with TRBD1. CDR1 is MDHEN and CDR2 is SYDVKM in the germline V gene. Germline trimming cut 10 bases from V and 3 bases from J; bases unmatched to any gene: 7. The CDR3 runs 14 residues. CDR3 loop: CATSWDRVYNEQFF. CDR3 coding DNA: TGTGCCACCTCCTGGGACAGGGTCTACAATGAGCAGTTCTTC.

This rearrangement joins TRBV29-1 to TRBJ2-7, with D possibly matching TRBD1 (5 bases). V lost 5 bases and J 3 bases, leaving 14 bases between the germline ends. The CDR3 is made up of 13 amino acids. Germline V gene data show CDR1 as SQVTM and CDR2 as ANQGSEA. The CDR3 sequence is CSVRPPGFYEQYF. CDR3 bases: TGCAGCGTTCGACCCCCAGGGTTCTACGAGCAGTACTTC.